This TCR beta chain was documented in a study of blood T cells in healthy people across ages. Alongside a J-beta primer mix, a sample-barcoded 5' primer served in a second PCR lasting 7 to 11 cycles. A template-switch adaptor with 12 random nucleotides tagged each cDNA molecule. TCRdb ran MiXCR on the 5' RACE reads and lists one entry per CDR3 protein. The profile covers about 600,000 distinct CDR3 sequences, with around half appearing a single time and around 23% taken by the ten largest. Isolation yielded PBMCs, at least 7 million per sample, in every case. Total RNA, at least 5 micrograms per sample, came from PBMCs. In germline, CDR1 is SGHTA, CDR2 FQGNSA. This CDR3 comprises 15 residues. Trimming pared 1 base from V and 1 base from J, leaving 10 bases between. The table lists this clonotype with a count of one.

Sequencing was done on a sample of blood. This TCR derives from an elderly man in good health. The chain uses TRBV7-2 and TRBJ2-5; no clear D gene. Here the CDR3 reads CASSLVSAVQETQYF. CDR3 nucleotide sequence: TGTGCCAGCAGCTTAGTTTCAGCAGTCCAAGAGACCCAGTACTTC.